Listed here is a single TCR beta chain. It may be a read error: a sequence one base away is much more abundant. The data derive from a study of regulatory T cells in long-lasting Graves disease. Assembly of TCR beta libraries relied on iRepertoire HTBI primers together with Arm-PCR of CDR3 regions. Via MiXCR, TCRdb re-called the multiplex PCR reads, giving one row per CDR3 protein. The sample lists roughly 350,000 distinct CDR3 sequences; over 15% were seen once. Time point described: newly diagnosed GD, antithyroid drugs for less than 3 months. Extracted RNA from PBMCs served as the source of the TCR library. A further study also used this sample, focusing on T cells in Graves' hyperthyroidism and ophthalmopathy. From that second work: Subjects aged 18 to 65 presented with newly diagnosed hyperthyroidism of less than 2 months' duration. The HTBI primer set was used in a first-round RT-PCR of the TCR CDR3.

The sequence derives from a man aged 35 to 55 with Graves disease. The material was peripheral blood mononuclear cells (PBMCs), obtained at new diagnosis, from a patient treated with antithyroid drugs.

Here the CDR3 reads CASSFSGRGEQYF. CDR3 sequence (DNA): TGTGCCAGCAGTTTTTCAGGCCGAGGGGAGCAGTACTTC. The V gene is TRBV28, the J gene TRBJ2-1, with D tentatively TRBD2 (5 bases). The DNA end favors TRBJ2-7, so the J call may be wrong. CDR3 length: 13 residues. The germline gives CDR1 MDHEN, CDR2 SYDVKM.